The 21 T cell receptor beta chains listed next were all sequenced from one sample in a study of cytomegalovirus exposure and HLA in healthy donors. A multiplex PCR was run with 60 Vbeta primers and 13 Jbeta primers. This table comes from immunoSEQ multiplex PCR, and its TCRdb copy is limited to in-frame clones, with some not included. Of 50,000 or so clones in the sample, 81% were seen once. Sequenced input: PBMCs. Every receptor here comes from a boy between 5 and 17 years old in good health and CMV-seropositive.

This chain uses TRBV6-5 with TRBJ1-2; D perhaps matches TRBD1 (6 bases). This CDR3 region has 14 residues. V was trimmed by 6 bases and J by 4 bases, leaving 15 bases between them. In germline, CDR1 is MNHEY, CDR2 SVGAGI. CDR3 nucleotides: TGTGCCAGCAGGCCACTAGGGGGATCCTATGGCTACACCTTC. Translating it yields CASRPLGGSYGYTF.

In its sample, this clone was seen once. The chain employs TRBV5-4 and TRBJ1-6; 8 nucleotides line up with TRBD1. Germline CDR1 is SGHNT and CDR2 is YYREEE (reference sequence). V gave up 4 bases and J gave up 7 bases; unmatched junction bases: 4. The CDR3 spans 14 residues. CDR3 sequence reads: CASSLDRANSPLHF. CDR3 sequence (DNA): TGTGCCAGCAGCCTGGACAGGGCAAATTCACCCCTCCACTTT. Full variable domain (remainder filled in from reference TRBV5-4 and TRBJ1-6): ETGVTQSPTHLIKTRGQQVTLRCSSQSGHNTVSWYQQALGQGPQFIFQYYREEENGRGNFPPRFSGLQFPNYSSELNVNALELDDSALYLCASSLDRANSPLHFGNGTRLTVT.

Concerning this clone itself: One end of the junction is discordant with germline, which a read error may explain. The chain links TRBV7-9 to TRBJ1-4; possible D gene TRBD1, 5 bases. CDR1 and CDR2 (germline): SEHNR, FQNEAQ (reference sequence). The CDR3 loop spans 15 amino acids. The CDR3 region is CSSSPRGGRGEKLFF. As DNA, the CDR3 is TGTTCCAGCAGCCCTCGGGGGGGGAGAGGTGAAAAACTGTTTTTT.

This clone was recorded only once. The rearrangement uses TRBV7-2 and TRBJ2-5; D unresolved. Trimming removed 5 bases from V and 4 bases from J, with 11 bases in between. CDR3 size: 13 residues. In germline, CDR1 is SGHTA, CDR2 FQGNSA. CDR3 bases: TGTGCCAGCAGCGGGCTGACGGCAGAGACCCAGTACTTC. Translated, it gives CASSGLTAETQYF.

Only a few counts were recorded for this clone. V gene TRBV5-6 combines with J gene TRBJ1-5, with D tentatively TRBD1 (6 bases). V lost 2 bases, J lost 7 bases, and 16 bases lay in between. There are 15 residues in the CDR3. CDR1 and CDR2 from the germline V gene are SGHDT and YYEEEE. The CDR3 here is CASSLTGGGAQPQHF. As DNA, the CDR3 is TGTGCCAGCAGCTTAACGGGAGGGGGGGCCCAGCCCCAGCATTTT.

J is TRBJ1-1 and V is TRBV5-1; D is ambiguous. Between the trimmed V and J ends, which lost 0 bases and 8 bases, there was a span of 17 bases. This CDR3 is built from 15 residues. CDR1 is SGHRS, CDR2 YFSETQ, per germline. The CDR3 DNA follows: TGCGCCAGCAGCTTGGGCCACGGTTTGTACGCCGAAGCTTTCTTT. Translating it yields CASSLGHGLYAEAFF.

The chain links TRBV7-8 to TRBJ1-1; D is undetermined. V was shortened by 4 bases and J by 4 bases, with 22 bases between the two germline ends. The CDR3 has 17 amino acids. Germline CDR1 is SGHVS and CDR2 is FQNEAQ. DNA for the CDR3: TGTGCCAGCAGCTACGAGACTGGAACTCTTCGGGGCACTGAAGCTTTCTTT. Translation: CASSYETGTLRGTEAFF.

Of note for this clone: Since no conserved phenylalanine or tryptophan closes the CDR3, a read error is the likely cause. This chain connects TRBV5-5 to TRBJ1-2; no reliable D call. This CDR3 has 13 residues. V was clipped by 5 bases and J by 6 bases, with 14 bases between them. The germline gives CDR1 SGHKS, CDR2 YYEKEE (reference sequence). The CDR3: CASSFVWEDGYTS. The DNA of the CDR3 is TGTGCCAGCAGTTTCGTTTGGGAGGATGGCTACACCTCC.

The J gene is TRBJ2-7, the V gene TRBV10-1; 10 positions match TRBD2. V dropped 2 bases and J dropped 1; count of bases not matched to a gene: 2. This CDR3 comprises 15 residues. CDR1 is WNHNN and CDR2 is SYGVQD in the germline V gene (reference sequence). The CDR3 loop reads CASSEGLAVSYEQYF. Written as DNA, the CDR3 is TGCGCCAGCAGTGAGGGACTAGCGGTTTCCTACGAGCAGTACTTC.

V and J are TRBV4-1 and TRBJ2-2; TRBD1 is a possible D gene (6 bases). In germline, CDR1 is MGHRA, CDR2 YSYEKL. The CDR3 consists of 13 residues. V gave up 4 bases and J gave up 6 bases, with 9 bases separating them. In DNA, the CDR3 is TGCGCCAGCAGCCTAACAGGGTCCGGGGAGCTGTTTTTT. This sequence encodes CASSLTGSGELFF.

This clone was seen just once. The chain uses TRBV6-6 and TRBJ2-5; 7 bases agree with TRBD2. The CDR3 runs to 15 residues. The ends lost 4 bases at V and 6 bases at J; junction bases unmatched: 11. CDR1 and CDR2 (germline): MNHNY, SVGAGI (reference sequence). CDR3: CASSSRGDTRKTQYF. The CDR3 nucleotides read TGTGCCAGCAGTTCCCGGGGGGATACGCGTAAGACCCAGTACTTC.

This chain links TRBV18 with TRBJ2-1; tentative D call: TRBD2 (6 bases). This CDR3 spans 14 amino acids. Germline V gene sequence: CDR1 KGHSH, CDR2 LQKENI. The germline V and J ends were trimmed by 4 bases and 8 bases, with 15 bases remaining between them. The CDR3 bases are TGTGCCAGCTCACGCCCCCCGGGGGTCGATGAGCAGTTCTTC. This sequence encodes CASSRPPGVDEQFF. Full variable domain (remainder filled in from reference TRBV18 and TRBJ2-1): NAGVMQNPRHLVRRRGQEARLRCSPMKGHSHVYWYRQLPEEGLKFMVYLQKENIIDESGMPKERFSAEFPKEGPSILRIQQVVRGDSAAYFCASSRPPGVDEQFFGPGTRLTVL.

The chain combines TRBV27 with TRBJ2-3, with D possibly matching TRBD1 (6 bases). V was shortened by 5 bases and J by 4 bases, with 22 bases between the two germline ends. Germline V lookup: CDR1 MNHEY, CDR2 SMNVEV (reference sequence). This CDR3 region has 17 residues. CDR3 bases: TGTGCCAGCAGTCTTGCCCTAGGAACAGGGTCCGCAGATACGCAGTATTTT. Translating gives CASSLALGTGSADTQYF.

CDR3 DNA sequence: TGCAGCGTTAACAGGGCCTCCTACAATGAGCAGTTCTTC. This sequence encodes CSVNRASYNEQFF. The chain uses TRBV29-1 and TRBJ2-1, with a weak D call TRBD1 (6 bases). There are 13 residues in the CDR3. Deletions cut 5 bases from V and 0 bases from J, with 8 bases between. Germline CDR1 reads SQVTM; CDR2 reads ANQGSEA.

This clone was detected only once. This rearrangement joins TRBV5-1 to TRBJ2-5, with D perhaps matching TRBD1 (5 bases). The last part of the DNA fits TRBJ2-7 better; the J call may be wrong. Germline V lookup: CDR1 SGHRS, CDR2 YFSETQ. CDR3 length: 14 residues. This CDR3 reads CASSLQAGMDEQYF. Written as DNA, the CDR3 is TGCGCCAGCAGCTTGCAAGCAGGGATGGACGAGCAGTACTTC.

This clone was detected once. J is TRBJ2-5 and V is TRBV5-4, with 8 nucleotides matching TRBD1. J lost 1 base, V lost 4 bases, and 3 bases had no gene match. The germline CDR1 and CDR2 sequences are SGHNT and YYREEE (reference sequence). This CDR3 spans 14 amino acids. The DNA for the CDR3 is TGTGCCAGCAGCCAGGGGGCGCGCCAAGAGACCCAGTACTTC. The encoded protein is CASSQGARQETQYF.

V gene TRBV6-4 combines with J gene TRBJ2-3; D might be TRBD1 (5 bases). Germline-derived CDR1 and CDR2 are MRHNA and SNTAGT. This CDR3 spans 13 amino acids. V lost 4 bases and J 4 bases, leaving 9 bases between the germline ends. CDR3 sequence (DNA): TGTGCCAGCAGTGTCACACAGGCAGATACGCAGTATTTT. It yields the protein CASSVTQADTQYF.

The J gene is TRBJ1-1, the V gene TRBV11-2; D uncertain. The CDR3 contains 13 residues. V was clipped by 2 bases and J by 7 bases, with 11 bases between them. Per germline, CDR1 SGHAT and CDR2 FQNNGV. As DNA, the CDR3 is TGTGCCAGCAGCTTATCCCCCCGAGGTGAAGCTTTCTTT. This gives the protein CASSLSPRGEAFF.

This chain connects TRBV6-4 to TRBJ2-3; no firm D call. V lost 10 bases and J lost 11, with 13 bases in between. Germline assignment: CDR1 MRHNA and CDR2 SNTAGT. This CDR3 spans 10 amino acids. CDR3 nucleotides: TGTGCCAACGCGTACAGCCAGCAGTATTTT. This encodes CANAYSQQYF.

The chain links TRBV2 to TRBJ1-2; 7 bases are a match to TRBD1. The CDR3 is 17 amino acids. CDR1 and CDR2 (germline): SNHLY, FYNNEI. The ends lost 6 bases at V and 4 bases at J; junction bases unmatched: 17. The CDR3 here is CASRPRTGPTTTYGYTF. CDR3 coding DNA: TGTGCCAGCAGGCCCCGGACAGGTCCTACCACGACCTATGGCTACACCTTC.

J is TRBJ2-2 and V is TRBV11-3; D not resolved. The V gene lost 4 bases and the J gene lost 5 bases, with 5 bases spanning the gap. The length of the CDR3 is 12 residues. CDR1 is SGHNT and CDR2 is YENEEA in the germline V gene. DNA for the CDR3: TGTGCCAGCAGCTATTCAACCGGGGAGCTGTTTTTT. Amino acid sequence: CASSYSTGELFF.